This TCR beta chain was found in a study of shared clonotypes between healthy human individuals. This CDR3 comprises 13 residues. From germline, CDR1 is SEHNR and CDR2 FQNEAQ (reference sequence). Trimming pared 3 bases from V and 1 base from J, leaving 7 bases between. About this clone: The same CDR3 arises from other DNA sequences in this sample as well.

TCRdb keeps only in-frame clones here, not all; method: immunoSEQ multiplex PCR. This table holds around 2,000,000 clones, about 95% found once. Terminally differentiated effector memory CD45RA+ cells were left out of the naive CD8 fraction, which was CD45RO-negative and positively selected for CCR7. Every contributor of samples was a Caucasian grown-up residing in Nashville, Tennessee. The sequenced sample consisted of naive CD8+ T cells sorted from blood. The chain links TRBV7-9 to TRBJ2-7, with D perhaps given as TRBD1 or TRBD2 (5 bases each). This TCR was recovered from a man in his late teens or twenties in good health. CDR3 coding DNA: TGTGCCAGCAGCTTCGGGGCTTCCTACGAGCAGTACTTC. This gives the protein CASSFGASYEQYF.